Listed below are T cell receptor beta chains from one sample, sequenced in a study of cytomegalovirus exposure and HLA in healthy donors. The method was immunoSEQ multiplex PCR; TCRdb's version includes in-frame clones alone and lacks a portion of them. Here the sample spans 95,000 to 110,000 clones, more than 65% being singletons. Sequencing was done on a sample of PBMCs. The receptors were gathered from a woman under 30 in good health and CMV-seropositive. The CDR3 runs from the conserved cysteine through the conserved F or W.

cdr3_aa v_call
CASSYNPTGGSYAFF TRBV6-5
CASSLQIYNEQFF TRBV13
CASDRDTTYEQYF TRBV30
CASSQDFDSSSYNEQFF TRBV4-3
CASSLAGVISGSGSDTQYF TRBV5-1
CASSYWGVSTDTQYF TRBV5-1
CASSVSGLAGPKSSYNEQFF TRBV9
CASSYPEANHQETQYF TRBV6-6
CASSQDRINEKLFF TRBV4-2
CASSPDSALGNEQFF TRBV7-7
CASSSYSNQPQHF TRBV5-5
CASSLSGADTGELFF TRBV5-1
CAISVTDTNYGYTF TRBV10-3
CASSLTPAGNTIYF TRBV27
CSVERTENTEAFF TRBV29-1
CASSGSGAGQPQHF TRBV27
CASKFFRVGQETQYF TRBV2
CASSQRGQGYYGYTF TRBV5-4
CASSLQGAGGELFF TRBV7-3
CASSTTGGDTQYF TRBV19
CASSPGRRGETQYF TRBV5-1
CASSPGGDRGPGETQYF TRBV7-6
CASSYLAGGGYEQYF TRBV6-6
CASRPTPRGGKDTQYF TRBV7-9
CASSLLAEQFF TRBV7-8
CASTSGGQGNEKLFF TRBV5-4
CATSRPDRGYSEQYF TRBV15
CASEAGGNEQFF TRBV12-5
CASSVGQRETQYF TRBV2
CASSIPGTDTQYF TRBV19
CSVGLAGAYEQYF TRBV29-1
CSVAGGDTGSYEQYF TRBV29-1
CASSLQGAGGANVLTF TRBV7-3
CASSWQRGADWQYF TRBV10-1
CASSVGSSGRYNEQFF TRBV9
CASSGQAGGAGFVAFF TRBV13
CASTLGRGRGNTIYF TRBV5-6
CASSVTQGANEKLFF TRBV5-1
CASSPTGQGGLAFF TRBV5-4
CASSYGTSDYEQYF TRBV6-6
CASSLTGKQAYEQYF TRBV7-3
CASSYNVGTSVYEQYF TRBV6-6
CASSKDTHPGELFF TRBV5-6
CASSLGGPGGEQYF TRBV7-9
CASTRGGGDIQYF TRBV5-1
CASSPRPGRDTGELFF TRBV6-6